These T cell receptor beta chains were read from a single sample in a study of shared clonotypes between healthy human individuals. Measured with immunoSEQ multiplex PCR; TCRdb has only the in-frame clones, and not every one. The sample lists around 1.4 million clones; just under 99% were seen once. The material sequenced was naive CD4+ T cells sorted from blood. The source is a man aged 25-45 years in good health. The CDR3 runs from the conserved cysteine through the conserved F or W. D genes are given only for firm matches. The size of a clone is reported for some rows only, either as once, few or many, or as a class for expanded clones.

>TRBV6-4|TRBJ1-5|TRBD1|-
CASLGGQANQPQHF
TGTGCCAGCTTGGGAGGACAGGCAAATCAGCCCCAGCATTTT
>TRBV7-9|TRBJ2-3|-|-
CASTGTWVYTDTQYF
TGTGCCAGCACTGGGACGTGGGTCTACACAGATACGCAGTATTTT
>TRBV18|TRBJ1-5|TRBD1|once
CASSPIRGGPNQPQHF
TGTGCCAGCTCACCTATCAGGGGGGGCCCCAATCAGCCCCAGCATTTT
>TRBV18|TRBJ2-6|TRBD1|-
CASSPLGQFNSGANVLTF
TGTGCCAGCTCACCTCTGGGACAGTTTAACTCTGGGGCCAACGTCCTGACTTTC
>TRBV10-3|TRBJ1-2|-|once
CAIGRGRATVGGYTF
TGTGCCATCGGACGGGGCAGGGCGACTGTAGGTGGCTACACCTTC
>TRBV25-1|TRBJ2-7|TRBD1|-
CASSEGRFPGQGYEQYF
TGTGCCAGCAGTGAAGGTCGTTTCCCGGGACAGGGCTACGAGCAGTACTTC
>TRBV2|TRBJ1-2|-|-
CASTNRAGYTF
TGTGCCAGCACTAACAGGGCTGGCTACACCTTC
>TRBV15|TRBJ2-1|TRBD2|-
CATSASGSSYNEQFF
TGTGCCACCAGCGCTAGCGGGAGCTCCTACAATGAGCAGTTCTTC
>TRBV2|TRBJ2-1|-|-
CASMIDSGAEQFF
TGTGCCAGCATGATAGATTCCGGAGCTGAGCAGTTCTTC
>TRBV27|TRBJ2-3|-|-
CASIRDSTDTQYF
TGTGCCAGCATCCGGGATTCAACAGATACGCAGTATTTT
>TRBV28|TRBJ2-1|-|once
CASSSFTAFTPRIEDEQFF
TGTGCCAGCAGTTCCTTCACGGCGTTTACCCCGCGCATTGAAGATGAGCAGTTCTTC
>TRBV27|TRBJ2-7|-|once
CASSHLSPTGETYEQYF
TGTGCCAGCAGTCACCTATCTCCGACAGGAGAGACCTACGAGCAGTACTTC
>TRBV7-2|TRBJ1-5|-|-
CASSLRGPNQPQHF
TGTGCCAGCAGCTTAAGGGGTCCCAATCAGCCCCAGCATTTT
>TRBV7-2|TRBJ2-2|TRBD1|-
CASSQGVDTGELFF
TGTGCCAGCAGCCAGGGGGTGGACACCGGGGAGCTGTTTTTT
>TRBV5-5|TRBJ2-1|-|-
CASSKDSSNEQFF
TGTGCCAGCAGCAAGGACAGTTCCAATGAGCAGTTCTTC
>TRBV19|TRBJ2-3|-|-
CASMGVTQYF
TGTGCCAGTATGGGTGTGACGCAGTATTTT
>TRBV6-1|TRBJ2-7|TRBD2|-
CASSDSSGRTYEQYF
TGTGCCAGCAGTGATTCTAGCGGGAGGACCTACGAGCAGTACTTC
>TRBV7-3|TRBJ1-2|-|-
CASSFQGGYGYTF
TGTGCCAGCAGCTTTCAGGGAGGCTATGGCTACACCTTC
>TRBV29-1|TRBJ2-5|-|-
CSVNRGGVETQYF
TGCAGCGTCAACAGGGGAGGGGTAGAGACCCAGTACTTC
>TRBV28|TRBJ2-7|TRBD1|-
CASSTGQFSYEQYF
TGTGCCAGCAGCACGGGACAGTTCTCCTACGAGCAGTACTTC
>TRBV11-2|TRBJ1-1|-|-
CASSTGPAKNTEAFF
TGTGCCAGCAGCACCGGGCCAGCAAAGAACACTGAAGCTTTCTTT
>TRBV7-2|TRBJ2-1|-|-
CASSLAIGISYNEQFF
TGTGCCAGCAGCTTAGCTATCGGGATCTCCTACAATGAGCAGTTCTTC
>TRBV7-3|TRBJ2-1|-|-
CASSPSRGTRREQFF
TGTGCCAGCAGCCCCTCCCGGGGGACCCGTCGTGAGCAGTTCTTC
>TRBV7-8|TRBJ2-3|-|-
CASSPRRLIVRGDTQYF
TGTGCCAGCAGCCCGCGGAGGCTAATAGTCAGGGGAGATACGCAGTATTTT
>TRBV6-5|TRBJ2-5|TRBD2|-
CASSYSTSGYQETQYF
TGTGCCAGCAGTTACTCGACTAGCGGGTACCAAGAGACCCAGTACTTC
>TRBV27|TRBJ1-2|-|-
CASSSVDNPLGYTF
TGTGCCAGCAGTTCAGTGGACAACCCCTTAGGCTACACCTTC
>TRBV30|TRBJ1-1|-|-
CAWSVFAEAFF
TGTGCCTGGAGTGTATTCGCTGAAGCTTTCTTT
>TRBV29-1|TRBJ2-2|-|-
CSAQTGTRNTGELFF
TGCAGCGCCCAAACCGGGACAAGGAACACCGGGGAGCTGTTTTTT
>TRBV18|TRBJ2-3|TRBD2|-
CASDGTSGTTDTQYF
TGTGCCAGCGACGGGACTAGCGGGACGACAGATACGCAGTATTTT
>TRBV10-1|TRBJ1-1|-|-
CASSRDENTEAFF
TGCGCCAGCAGCCGGGACGAGAACACTGAAGCTTTCTTT
>TRBV5-1|TRBJ1-2|TRBD1|once
CASSGQGVANYGYTF
TGCGCCAGCAGCGGACAGGGGGTCGCTAACTATGGCTACACCTTC
>TRBV28|TRBJ2-1|TRBD2|-
CASSLREGPRNEQFF
TGTGCCAGCAGTTTGCGGGAGGGCCCTAGGAATGAGCAGTTCTTC
>TRBV2|TRBJ2-2|TRBD1|-
CASRRQGRGELFF
TGTGCCAGCAGACGACAGGGCCGCGGGGAGCTGTTTTTT
>TRBV28|TRBJ2-7|-|-
CASRPPSGVTYEQYF
TGTGCCAGCAGACCGCCGAGTGGGGTTACCTACGAGCAGTACTTC
>TRBV18|TRBJ2-3|-|-
CASSKGGTDTQYF
TGTGCCAGCTCAAAAGGAGGCACAGATACGCAGTATTTT
>TRBV7-2|TRBJ2-5|TRBD2|-
CASSYSGGEETQYF
TGTGCCAGCAGCTATAGCGGGGGGGAAGAGACCCAGTACTTC
>TRBV19|TRBJ2-7|-|-
CASSIGTVYEQYF
TGTGCCAGTAGTATTGGGACTGTTTACGAGCAGTACTTC
>TRBV19|TRBJ2-3|TRBD1|once
CASSAGQGWDTQYF
TGTGCCAGTAGCGCTGGACAGGGGTGGGATACGCAGTATTTT
>TRBV14|TRBJ2-2|TRBD2|-
CASSQVPGLAGVTGELFF
TGTGCCAGCAGCCAAGTACCGGGACTAGCGGGAGTAACCGGGGAGCTGTTTTTT
>TRBV29-1|TRBJ2-2|-|-
CSVKLGTNTGELFF
TGCAGCGTGAAGTTGGGGACCAACACCGGGGAGCTGTTTTTT
>TRBV6-1|TRBJ1-4|TRBD1|-
CASSERIGKGAATNEKLFF
TGTGCCAGCAGTGAAAGGATTGGCAAGGGGGCCGCAACTAATGAAAAACTGTTTTTT
>TRBV7-3|TRBJ1-2|TRBD1|-
CASSSRDRAYGYTF
TGTGCCAGCAGCTCCCGGGACAGGGCATATGGCTACACCTTC
>TRBV29-1|TRBJ1-1|-|-
CSVEVGRGTEAFF
TGCAGCGTTGAAGTTGGGCGGGGGACTGAAGCTTTCTTT
>TRBV7-8|TRBJ2-1|-|-
CASSLQPYNEQFF
TGTGCCAGCAGCTTACAGCCTTACAATGAGCAGTTCTTC
>TRBV28|TRBJ1-5|-|few
CASSGTNQPQHF
TGTGCCAGCAGCGGGACGAATCAGCCCCAGCATTTT
>TRBV29-1|TRBJ1-5|TRBD1|-
CSVTDRNNQPQHF
TGCAGCGTAACGGACAGGAACAATCAGCCCCAGCATTTT
>TRBV19|TRBJ2-1|-|-
CATGGTVLRFF
TGTGCCACCGGAGGGACAGTACTCCGGTTCTTC
>TRBV29-1|TRBJ2-2|-|-
CSVEEGKLLSFHTGELFF
TGCAGCGTTGAAGAAGGGAAACTCCTATCCTTTCACACCGGGGAGCTGTTTTTT
>TRBV28|TRBJ1-5|TRBD1|-
CASSLWADREGGQPQHF
TGTGCCAGCAGTTTATGGGCAGACAGGGAGGGGGGTCAGCCCCAGCATTTT
>TRBV15|TRBJ1-1|-|-
CATSRARVNTEAFF
TGTGCCACCAGCAGAGCTAGGGTTAACACTGAAGCTTTCTTT
>TRBV6-6|TRBJ2-1|-|-
CASSLYGSSYNEQFF
TGTGCCAGCAGTTTGTACGGTAGCTCCTACAATGAGCAGTTCTTC
>TRBV14|TRBJ1-2|-|-
CASSRSTDPGYGYTF
TGTGCCAGCAGCCGGTCGACAGACCCAGGTTATGGCTACACCTTC
>TRBV7-8|TRBJ2-1|-|-
CASSTVGGEQFF
TGTGCCAGCAGCACCGTTGGGGGTGAGCAGTTCTTC